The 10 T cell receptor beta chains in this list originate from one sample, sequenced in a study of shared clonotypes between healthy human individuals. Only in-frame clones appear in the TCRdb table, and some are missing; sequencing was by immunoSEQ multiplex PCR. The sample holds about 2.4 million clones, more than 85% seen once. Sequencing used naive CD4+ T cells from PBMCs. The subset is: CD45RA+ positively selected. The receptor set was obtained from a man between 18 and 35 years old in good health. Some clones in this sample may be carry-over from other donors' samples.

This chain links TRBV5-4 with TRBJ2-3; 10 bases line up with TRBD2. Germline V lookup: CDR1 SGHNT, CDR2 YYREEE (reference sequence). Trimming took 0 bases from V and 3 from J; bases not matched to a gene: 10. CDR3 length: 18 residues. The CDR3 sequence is CASSLGGLAGVVTDTQYF. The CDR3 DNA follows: TGTGCCAGCAGCTTGGGTGGCCTAGCGGGAGTCGTGACAGATACGCAGTATTTT.

CDR3 residues: CASTPTGGLYEQYF. The CDR3 DNA reads as TGCGCCAGCACCCCAACAGGGGGACTTTACGAGCAGTACTTC. The chain carries TRBV5-1 and TRBJ2-7, with TRBD1 matching 8 bases. J was trimmed by 4 bases and V by 6 bases; bases with no gene match: 9. Looked up from germline, CDR1 is SGHRS and CDR2 is YFSETQ. The CDR3 totals 14 residues.

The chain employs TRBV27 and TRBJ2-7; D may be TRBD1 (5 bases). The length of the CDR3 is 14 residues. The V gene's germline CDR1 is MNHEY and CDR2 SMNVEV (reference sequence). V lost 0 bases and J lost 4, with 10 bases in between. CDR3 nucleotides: TGTGCCAGCAGTTTATCGTCAGGGTTGTACGAGCAGTACTTC. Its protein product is CASSLSSGLYEQYF.

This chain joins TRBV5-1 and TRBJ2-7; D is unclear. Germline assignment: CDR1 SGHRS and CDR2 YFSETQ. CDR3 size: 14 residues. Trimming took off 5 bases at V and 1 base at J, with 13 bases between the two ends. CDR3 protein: CASRIVTASYEQYF. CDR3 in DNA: TGCGCCAGCAGAATCGTTACAGCGTCCTACGAGCAGTACTTC.

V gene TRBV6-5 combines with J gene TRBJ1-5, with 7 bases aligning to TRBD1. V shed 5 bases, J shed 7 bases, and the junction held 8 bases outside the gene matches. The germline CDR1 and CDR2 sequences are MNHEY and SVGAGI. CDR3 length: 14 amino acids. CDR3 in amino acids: CASSRQGGGQPQHF. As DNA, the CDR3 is TGTGCCAGCAGTCGTCAGGGGGGTGGACAGCCCCAGCATTTT.

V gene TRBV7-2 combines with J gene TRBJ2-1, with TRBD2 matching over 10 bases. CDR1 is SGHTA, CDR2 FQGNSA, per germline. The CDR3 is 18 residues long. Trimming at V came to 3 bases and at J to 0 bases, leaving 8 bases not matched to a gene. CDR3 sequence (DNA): TGTGCCAGCAGCTTCCGTGGGTGGACTAGCGGCTCCTACAATGAGCAGTTCTTC. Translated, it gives CASSFRGWTSGSYNEQFF.

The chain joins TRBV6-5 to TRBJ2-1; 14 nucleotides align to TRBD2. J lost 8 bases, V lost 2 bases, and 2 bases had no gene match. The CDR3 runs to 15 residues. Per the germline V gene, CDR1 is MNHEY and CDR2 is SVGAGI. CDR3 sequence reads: CASSYPGLAGDEQFF. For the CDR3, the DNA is TGTGCCAGCAGTTACCCGGGACTAGCGGGAGATGAGCAGTTCTTC.

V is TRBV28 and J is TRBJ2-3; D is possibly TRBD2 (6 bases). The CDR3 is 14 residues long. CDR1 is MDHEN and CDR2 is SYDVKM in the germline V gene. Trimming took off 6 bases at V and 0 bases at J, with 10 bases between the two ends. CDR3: CASSMEGSTDTQYF. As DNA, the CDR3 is TGTGCCAGCAGCATGGAGGGGAGCACAGATACGCAGTATTTT.

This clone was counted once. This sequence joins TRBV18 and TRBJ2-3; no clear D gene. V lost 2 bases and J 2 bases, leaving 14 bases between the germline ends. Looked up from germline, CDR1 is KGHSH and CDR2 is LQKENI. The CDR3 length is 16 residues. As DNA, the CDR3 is TGTGCCAGCTCACCAGTGGGGTGGGGAACCACAGATACGCAGTATTTT. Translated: CASSPVGWGTTDTQYF.

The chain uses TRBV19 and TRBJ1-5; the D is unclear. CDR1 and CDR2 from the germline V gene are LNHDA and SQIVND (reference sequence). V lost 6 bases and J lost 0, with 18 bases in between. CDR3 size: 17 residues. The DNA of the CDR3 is TGTGCCAGTAGAGGCCTTGGTGGGTCTTATAGCAATCAGCCCCAGCATTTT. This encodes CASRGLGGSYSNQPQHF.